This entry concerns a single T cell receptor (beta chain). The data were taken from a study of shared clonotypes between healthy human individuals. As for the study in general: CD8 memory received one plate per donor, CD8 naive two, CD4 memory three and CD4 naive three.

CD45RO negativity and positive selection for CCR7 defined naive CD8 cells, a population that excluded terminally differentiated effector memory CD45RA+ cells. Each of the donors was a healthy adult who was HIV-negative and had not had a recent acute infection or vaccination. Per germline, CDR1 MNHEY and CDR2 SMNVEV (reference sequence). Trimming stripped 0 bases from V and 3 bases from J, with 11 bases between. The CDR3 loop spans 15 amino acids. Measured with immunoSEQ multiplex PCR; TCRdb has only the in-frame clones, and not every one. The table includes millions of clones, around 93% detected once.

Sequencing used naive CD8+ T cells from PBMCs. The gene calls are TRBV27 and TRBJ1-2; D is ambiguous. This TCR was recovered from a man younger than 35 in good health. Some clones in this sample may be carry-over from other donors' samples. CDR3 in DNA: TGTGCCAGCAGTTTATCGGCGACGGCTTACTATGGCTACACCTTC. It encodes CASSLSATAYYGYTF.